The 25 T cell receptor beta chains below come from one sample, sequenced in a study of T cells after posttransplantation cyclophosphamide. Generated by immunoSEQ multiplex PCR, the TCRdb table keeps only in-frame clones and is missing some. Observed in the sample are 40,000 to 60,000 clones, none of them singletons. The sample consisted of PBMCs. The source is a man aged 40-55 years in good health, CMV-negative, and a related stem cell transplant donor.

This clone occurred many times. V and J are TRBV29-1 and TRBJ1-1; TRBD1 aligns across 9 bases. J lost 4 bases, V lost 1 base, and 4 bases had no gene match. The CDR3 extends over 14 amino acids. Germline lookup yields CDR1 SQVTM and CDR2 ANQGSEA. The CDR3 bases are TGCAGCGTTGAAGTACAGGGGGCAGGCACTGAAGCTTTCTTT. This codes for CSVEVQGAGTEAFF.

The table lists this clone with many counts. The chain links TRBV2 to TRBJ2-7, with a tentative D call TRBD1 (6 bases). CDR3 size: 12 residues. Trimming took off 8 bases at V and 6 bases at J, with 14 bases between the two ends. CDR1 is SNHLY, CDR2 FYNNEI, per germline. The CDR3 region is CASSDRTGEQYF. Written as DNA, the CDR3 is TGTGCCAGCTCAGACAGGACCGGCGAGCAGTACTTC.

This clone was detected ten times or more. This chain joins TRBV28 and TRBJ2-2, with D perhaps TRBD2 (6 bases). The V gene lost 6 bases and the J gene lost 4 bases, with 12 bases spanning the gap. There are 14 residues in the CDR3. The V gene's germline CDR1 is MDHEN and CDR2 SYDVKM. The CDR3 loop reads CASRPGLPTGELFF. CDR3 DNA sequence: TGTGCCAGCAGGCCGGGACTTCCCACCGGGGAGCTGTTTTTT.

The table lists this clone with many counts. This chain uses TRBV11-2 with TRBJ2-3; D is perhaps TRBD2 (5 bases). Trimming stripped 0 bases from V and 6 bases from J, with 7 bases between. The CDR3 spans 13 residues. The germline V gene encodes CDR1 SGHAT and CDR2 FQNNGV. The CDR3: CASSLDRGDTQYF. CDR3 sequence (DNA): TGTGCCAGCAGCTTAGATCGAGGGGATACGCAGTATTTT.

This clone has at least ten counts. The chain is built from TRBV6-1 and TRBJ2-7; 9 bases match TRBD1. The CDR3 loop spans 17 amino acids. CDR1 is MNHNS and CDR2 is SASEGT in the germline V gene. Losses at the gene ends were 3 bases for V and 0 bases for J; bases not matched to a gene: 9. The CDR3 coding sequence is TGTGCCAGCAGTGATCCCGGTTTGGGACAGGGCTCCTACGAGCAGTACTTC. Translating it yields CASSDPGLGQGSYEQYF.

This clone was counted many times. The genes are TRBV5-5 and TRBJ1-5; weak D call: TRBD1 (6 bases). Germline V lookup: CDR1 SGHKS, CDR2 YYEKEE (reference sequence). The V end lost 4 bases, the J end lost 8 bases, and 16 bases lay between the germline ends. The CDR3 runs 14 residues. CDR3 amino acids: CASSPGRGNEPQHF. The DNA for the CDR3 is TGTGCCAGCAGCCCCGGGAGGGGGAACGAGCCCCAGCATTTT.

In this sample, this clone turned up many times. CDR3 bases: TGTGCCAGCAGTGAAGTCAGGCTAGCGGGGGCATCCAATACGCAGTATTTT. Encoded protein: CASSEVRLAGASNTQYF. The rearrangement joins TRBV6-1 to TRBJ2-3, with 10 bases matching TRBD2. The length of the CDR3 is 17 residues. J lost 7 bases, V lost 1 base, and 11 bases had no gene match. Per the germline V gene, CDR1 is MNHNS and CDR2 is SASEGT.

This clone appeared many times. This sequence joins TRBV27 and TRBJ1-5; possibly TRBD1 for D (5 bases). The germline gives CDR1 MNHEY, CDR2 SMNVEV (reference sequence). CDR3 length: 14 amino acids. The germline V and J ends were trimmed by 5 bases and 4 bases, with 12 bases remaining between them. CDR3: CASSPGTVNQPQHF. CDR3 nucleotide sequence: TGTGCCAGCAGTCCCGGGACTGTAAATCAGCCCCAGCATTTT.

The sample holds many counts of this clone. In DNA, the CDR3 is TGTGCCAGCAGTTACAGAGGCCAGGGGTTCTATGGCTACACCTTC. Its protein is CASSYRGQGFYGYTF. The chain recombines TRBV6-5 with TRBJ1-2, with a weak D call TRBD1 (6 bases). The CDR3 sequence is 15 residues long. The germline CDR1 and CDR2 sequences are MNHEY and SVGAGI. Trimming shortened V by 2 bases and J by 4 bases, and 14 bases separated the two germline ends.

This clone occurred a few times. The chain uses TRBV29-1 and TRBJ2-4, with 8 bases lining up with TRBD1. Unmatched junction bases numbered 6, after V lost 7 bases and J lost 7 bases. Germline V gene lookup returns CDR1 SQVTM and CDR2 ANQGSEA. The CDR3 is 12 residues long. In nucleotides, the CDR3 is TGCAGCGCGAGACAGGGGTCGAACATTCAGTACTTC. Its protein product is CSARQGSNIQYF.

This clone showed up many times. The rearrangement links TRBV28 to TRBJ1-2, with a tentative D call TRBD1 (5 bases). Trimming cost V 8 bases and J 3 bases, with 16 bases left between them. In germline, CDR1 is MDHEN, CDR2 SYDVKM. This CDR3 comprises 14 residues. This CDR3 reads CASGPGEGYYGYTF. In nucleotides, the CDR3 is TGTGCCAGCGGGCCCGGGGAGGGGTACTATGGCTACACCTTC.

This clone was counted between two and nine times. This chain connects TRBV7-9 to TRBJ1-1; D is perhaps TRBD1 (5 bases). This CDR3 spans 13 amino acids. The ends were cut back, 2 bases at V and 8 bases at J, with 12 bases in the middle. Germline assignment: CDR1 SEHNR and CDR2 FQNEAQ (reference sequence). The CDR3 loop reads CASSLTGEGEAFF. Here the CDR3 DNA reads TGTGCCAGCAGCTTAACGGGGGAGGGGGAAGCTTTCTTT.

This clone showed up many times. The V gene is TRBV7-2, the J gene TRBJ1-5; 9 bases are a match to TRBD1. J was trimmed by 3 bases and V by 5 bases; bases with no gene match: 11. This CDR3 contains 17 residues. In germline, CDR1 is SGHTA, CDR2 FQGNSA. The DNA for the CDR3 is TGTGCCAGCAGCACGCCCGGGACAGGGAATTACAATCAGCCCCAGCATTTT. Protein sequence: CASSTPGTGNYNQPQHF.

This clone was detected ten times or more. The genes are TRBV20-1 and TRBJ2-7, with TRBD1 as a possible D gene (5 bases). V was shortened by 2 bases and J by 7 bases, with 9 bases between the two germline ends. This CDR3 is 11 amino acids long. Germline V gives CDR1 DFQATT, CDR2 SNEGSKA (reference sequence). The CDR3 region is CSARSGREQYF. CDR3 bases: TGCAGTGCTAGATCAGGGCGGGAGCAGTACTTC.

This clone was seen repeatedly, ten times or more. V usage is TRBV7-9 and J usage is TRBJ1-4; 8 nucleotides match TRBD1. CDR1 is SEHNR, CDR2 FQNEAQ, per germline (reference sequence). CDR3 length: 13 amino acids. Losses at the gene ends were 1 base for V and 14 bases for J; bases not matched to a gene: 6. In DNA, the CDR3 is TGTGCCAGCAGCTTAGACTGGACAGGGAGGCTGTTTTTT. It codes for CASSLDWTGRLFF.

In this sample, this clone turned up many times. The chain has TRBV10-3 and TRBJ2-3, with 11 positions matching TRBD2. The V gene end was trimmed by 6 bases and the J gene end by 2 bases; junction bases not matched to a gene: 7. Per germline, CDR1 ENHRY and CDR2 SYGVKD. CDR3 length: 16 amino acids. The CDR3 spells CAIRATSGTTTDTQYF. The CDR3 DNA is TGTGCCATCAGAGCGACTAGCGGGACAACCACAGATACGCAGTATTTT.

This clone has a count of ten or more. This chain joins TRBV19 and TRBJ1-1; D is undetermined. Germline CDR1 reads LNHDA; CDR2 reads SQIVND (reference sequence). V lost 6 bases, J lost 4 bases, and 12 bases lay in between. This CDR3 spans 13 amino acids. This CDR3 is CASSGEGSTEAFF. In nucleotides, the CDR3 is TGTGCCAGTAGCGGGGAAGGAAGCACTGAAGCTTTCTTT.

This clone was counted ten times or more. The chain has TRBV28 and TRBJ2-3; the match to TRBD1 covers 9 bases. Germline V lookup: CDR1 MDHEN, CDR2 SYDVKM. The CDR3 contains 13 residues. With 7 bases clipped from V and 7 bases from J, the junction kept 6 bases outside the gene matches. The CDR3: CASKTQGANTQYF. CDR3 sequence (DNA): TGTGCCAGCAAAACACAGGGGGCAAATACGCAGTATTTT.

Ten or more counts support this clone. The gene calls are TRBV7-9 and TRBJ2-1, with TRBD1 identical over 9 bases. The germline V gene encodes CDR1 SEHNR and CDR2 FQNEAQ (reference sequence). The V gene end was trimmed by 4 bases and the J gene end by 6 bases; junction bases not matched to a gene: 7. The CDR3 is 15 residues long. The chain's CDR3 is CASSSYRGRRNEQFF. CDR3 nucleotide sequence: TGTGCCAGCAGCTCTTACAGGGGGCGACGCAATGAGCAGTTCTTC.

This clone occurred many times. This chain links TRBV7-2 with TRBJ2-7; 7 bases map to TRBD1. Germline CDR1 reads SGHTA; CDR2 reads FQGNSA. This CDR3 has 13 amino acids. V shed 8 bases, J shed 2 bases, and the junction held 6 bases outside the gene matches. CDR3: CASSRDRAYEQYF. CDR3 coding DNA: TGTGCCAGCTCCCGGGACAGAGCCTACGAGCAGTACTTC.

This clone was counted ten times or more. J is TRBJ2-5 and V is TRBV19, with TRBD2 matching 8 bases. The better agreement between TRBJ2-7 and the DNA end casts doubt on the J call. This CDR3 is 14 amino acids long. CDR1 and CDR2 (germline): LNHDA, SQIVND (reference sequence). The CDR3 bases are TGTGCCAGTAGTCGTAGCGGGGAAATCTACGAGCAGTACTTC. Translating it yields CASSRSGEIYEQYF.

This clone was recorded many times. This rearrangement joins TRBV7-2 to TRBJ2-7; D is ambiguous. Germline V gene sequence: CDR1 SGHTA, CDR2 FQGNSA. The CDR3 runs to 14 residues. The V end lost 1 base, the J end lost 4 bases, and 11 bases lay between the germline ends. CDR3 bases: TGTGCCAGCAGCTTAGAACGCCACAATTACGAGCAGTACTTC. Residues: CASSLERHNYEQYF.

This clone was observed at least ten times. The chain employs TRBV2 and TRBJ2-5; 9 nucleotides match TRBD2. With V trimmed by 7 bases and J by 5 bases, 11 bases remained unmatched. Germline V gene lookup returns CDR1 SNHLY and CDR2 FYNNEI. The CDR3 is made up of 15 amino acids. The CDR3 DNA reads TGTGCCAGCAATGGTGCTAGCGGGACTATGGAGACCCAGTACTTC. It specifies CASNGASGTMETQYF.

This clone was seen at least ten times. V and J are TRBV5-6 and TRBJ2-7; the D gene is possibly TRBD1 (6 bases). The length of the CDR3 is 15 residues. Trimming removed 4 bases from V and 5 bases from J, with 19 bases in between. Germline V gene lookup returns CDR1 SGHDT and CDR2 YYEEEE. The CDR3 nucleotides read TGTGCCAGCAGCCCGGGGACGGGACAAGGGGACGAGCAGTACTTC. It yields the protein CASSPGTGQGDEQYF.

This clone was counted many times. The V gene is TRBV7-9, the J gene TRBJ2-5; D is perhaps TRBD2 (6 bases). Trimming left V 3 bases short and J 4 bases short, with 9 bases between. Germline CDR1 is SEHNR and CDR2 is FQNEAQ (reference sequence). This CDR3 is built from 13 residues. Here the CDR3 reads CASSLNSGETQYF. CDR3 nucleotides: TGTGCCAGCAGCTTGAATAGCGGAGAGACCCAGTACTTC.